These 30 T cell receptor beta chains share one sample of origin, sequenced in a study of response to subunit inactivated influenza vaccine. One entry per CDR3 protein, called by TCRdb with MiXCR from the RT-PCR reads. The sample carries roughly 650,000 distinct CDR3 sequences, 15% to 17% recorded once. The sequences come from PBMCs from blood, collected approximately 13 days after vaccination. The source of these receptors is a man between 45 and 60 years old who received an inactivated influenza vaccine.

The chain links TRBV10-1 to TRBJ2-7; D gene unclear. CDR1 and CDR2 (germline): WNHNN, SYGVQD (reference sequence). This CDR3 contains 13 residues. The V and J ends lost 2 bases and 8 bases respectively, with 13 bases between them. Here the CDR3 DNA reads TGCGCCAGCAGTGAGGACTGGGTGAGTCAGCAGTACTTC. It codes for CASSEDWVSQQYF.

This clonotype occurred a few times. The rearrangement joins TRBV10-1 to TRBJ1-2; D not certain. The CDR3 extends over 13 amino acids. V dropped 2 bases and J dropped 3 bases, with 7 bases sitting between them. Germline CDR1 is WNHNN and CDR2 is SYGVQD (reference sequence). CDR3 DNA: TGCGCCAGCAGTGAGCTGGCAGACTATGGCTACACCTTC. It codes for CASSELADYGYTF.

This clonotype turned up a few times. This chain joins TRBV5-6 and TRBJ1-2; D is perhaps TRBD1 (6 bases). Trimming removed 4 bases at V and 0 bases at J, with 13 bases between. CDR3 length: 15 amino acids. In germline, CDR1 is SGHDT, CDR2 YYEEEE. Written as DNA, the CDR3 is TGTGCCAGCAGCCTGAGACGGGACACTAACTATGGCTACACCTTC. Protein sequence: CASSLRRDTNYGYTF.

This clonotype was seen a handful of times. CDR3 protein: CASSQDPNLTVNTGELFF. CDR3 nucleotide sequence: TGCGCCAGCAGCCAAGATCCAAATTTAACAGTGAACACCGGGGAGCTGTTTTTT. The gene calls are TRBV4-3 and TRBJ2-2; no firm D call. Germline V gene sequence: CDR1 LGHNA, CDR2 YSLEER. The CDR3 length is 18 residues. The V and J ends lost 0 bases and 1 base respectively, with 15 bases between them.

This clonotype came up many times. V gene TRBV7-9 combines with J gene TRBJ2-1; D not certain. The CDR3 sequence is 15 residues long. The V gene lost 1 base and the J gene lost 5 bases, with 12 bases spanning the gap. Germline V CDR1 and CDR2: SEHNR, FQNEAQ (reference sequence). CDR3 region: CASSLGPPVNNEQFF. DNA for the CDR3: TGTGCCAGCAGCTTAGGCCCCCCGGTCAACAATGAGCAGTTCTTC. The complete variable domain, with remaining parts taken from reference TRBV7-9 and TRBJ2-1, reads DTGVSQNPRHKITKRGQNVTFRCDPISEHNRLYWYRQTLGQGPEFLTYFQNEAQLEKSRLLSDRFSAERPKGSFSTLEIQRTEQGDSAMYLCASSLGPPVNNEQFFGPGTRLTVL.

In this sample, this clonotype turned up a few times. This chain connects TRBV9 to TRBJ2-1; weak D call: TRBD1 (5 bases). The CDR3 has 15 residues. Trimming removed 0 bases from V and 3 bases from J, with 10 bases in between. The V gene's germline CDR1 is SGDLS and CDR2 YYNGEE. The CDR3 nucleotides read TGTGCCAGCAGCGTAGATATACAGGTCTACAATGAGCAGTTCTTC. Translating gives CASSVDIQVYNEQFF. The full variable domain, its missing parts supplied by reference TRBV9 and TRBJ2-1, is DSGVTQTPKHLITATGQRVTLRCSPRSGDLSVYWYQQSLDQGLQFLIQYYNGEERAKGNILERFSAQQFPDLHSELNLSSLELGDSALYFCASSVDIQVYNEQFFGPGTRLTVL.

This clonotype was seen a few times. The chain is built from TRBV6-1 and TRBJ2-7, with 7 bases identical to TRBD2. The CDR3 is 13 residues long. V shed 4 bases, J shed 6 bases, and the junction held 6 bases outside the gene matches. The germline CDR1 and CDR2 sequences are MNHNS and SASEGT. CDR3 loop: CASSAFRGVEQYF. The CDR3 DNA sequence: TGTGCCAGCAGTGCTTTTCGGGGGGTCGAGCAGTACTTC.

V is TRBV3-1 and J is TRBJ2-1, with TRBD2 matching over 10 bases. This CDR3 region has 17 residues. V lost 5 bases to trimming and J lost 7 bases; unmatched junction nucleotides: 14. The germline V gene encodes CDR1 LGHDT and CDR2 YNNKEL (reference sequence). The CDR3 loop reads CASSSKFPSGGRNEQFF. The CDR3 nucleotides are TGTGCCAGCAGCTCGAAGTTCCCTAGCGGGGGCCGAAATGAGCAGTTCTTC.

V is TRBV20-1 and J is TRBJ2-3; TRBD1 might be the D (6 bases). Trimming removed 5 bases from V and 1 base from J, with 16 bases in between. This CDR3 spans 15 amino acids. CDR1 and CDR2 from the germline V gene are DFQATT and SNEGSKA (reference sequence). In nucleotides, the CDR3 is TGCAGTGCTCCCGTACAGGGTTCGGGCACAGATACGCAGTATTTT. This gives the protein CSAPVQGSGTDTQYF.

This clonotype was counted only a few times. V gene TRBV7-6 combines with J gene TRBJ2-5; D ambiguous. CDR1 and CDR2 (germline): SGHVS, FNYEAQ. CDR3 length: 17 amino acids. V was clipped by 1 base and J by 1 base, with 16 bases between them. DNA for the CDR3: TGTGCCAGCAGCTTAGTCATCGGCCGAGCTTCCCAAGAGACCCAGTACTTC. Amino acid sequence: CASSLVIGRASQETQYF. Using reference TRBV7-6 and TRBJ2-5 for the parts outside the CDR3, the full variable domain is GAGVSQSPRYKVTKRGQDVALRCDPISGHVSLYWYRQALGQGPEFLTYFNYEAQQDKSGLPNDRFSAERPEGSISTLTIQRTEQRDSAMYRCASSLVIGRASQETQYFGPGTRLLVL.

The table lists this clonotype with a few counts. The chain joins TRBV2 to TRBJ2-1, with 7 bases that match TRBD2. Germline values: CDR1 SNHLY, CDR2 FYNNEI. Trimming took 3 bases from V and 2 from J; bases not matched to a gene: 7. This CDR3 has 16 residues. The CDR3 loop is CASSDYPAGAYNEQFF. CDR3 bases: TGTGCCAGCAGTGATTATCCTGCGGGAGCCTACAATGAGCAGTTCTTC.

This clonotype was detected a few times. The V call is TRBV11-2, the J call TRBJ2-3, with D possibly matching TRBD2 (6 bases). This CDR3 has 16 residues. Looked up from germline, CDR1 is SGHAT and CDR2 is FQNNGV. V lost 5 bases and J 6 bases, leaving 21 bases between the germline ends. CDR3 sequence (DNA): TGTGCCAGCAGCGACGGACACCGACTAGGCTTGGATACGCAGTATTTT. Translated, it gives CASSDGHRLGLDTQYF.

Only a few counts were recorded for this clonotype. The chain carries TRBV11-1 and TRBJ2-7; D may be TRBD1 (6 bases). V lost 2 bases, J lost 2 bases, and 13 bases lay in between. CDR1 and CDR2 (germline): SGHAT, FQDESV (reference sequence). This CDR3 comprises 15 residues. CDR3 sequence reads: CASSLSRGQTYEQYF. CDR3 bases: TGTGCCAGCAGCTTAAGTAGGGGACAAACCTACGAGCAGTACTTC.

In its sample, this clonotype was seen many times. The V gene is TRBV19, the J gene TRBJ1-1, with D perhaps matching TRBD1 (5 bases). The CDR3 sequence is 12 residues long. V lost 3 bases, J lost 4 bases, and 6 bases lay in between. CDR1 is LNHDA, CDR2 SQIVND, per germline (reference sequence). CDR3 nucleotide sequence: TGTGCCAGTAGTATGGGGGGCACTGAAGCTTTCTTT. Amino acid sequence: CASSMGGTEAFF.

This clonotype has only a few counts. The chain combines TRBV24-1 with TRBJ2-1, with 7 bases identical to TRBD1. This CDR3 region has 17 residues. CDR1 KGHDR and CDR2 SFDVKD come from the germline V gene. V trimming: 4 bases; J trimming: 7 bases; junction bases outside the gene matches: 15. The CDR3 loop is CATSDPNSGTVYNEQFF. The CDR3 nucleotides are TGTGCCACCAGTGACCCGAATTCCGGGACAGTCTATAATGAGCAGTTCTTC.

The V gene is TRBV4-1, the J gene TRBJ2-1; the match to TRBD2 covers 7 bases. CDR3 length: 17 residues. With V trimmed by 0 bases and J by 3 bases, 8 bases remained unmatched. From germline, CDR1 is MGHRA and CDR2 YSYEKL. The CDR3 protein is CASSQEEVSGFYNEQFF. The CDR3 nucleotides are TGCGCCAGCAGCCAAGAGGAAGTTAGCGGGTTCTACAATGAGCAGTTCTTC.

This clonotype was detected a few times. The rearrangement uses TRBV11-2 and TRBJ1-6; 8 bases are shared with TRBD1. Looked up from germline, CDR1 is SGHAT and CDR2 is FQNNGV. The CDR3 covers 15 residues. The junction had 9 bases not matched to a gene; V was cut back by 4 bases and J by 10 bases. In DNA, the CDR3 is TGTGCCAGCAGCTCCAACGCAGGGGGCTCGTCACCCCTCCACTTT. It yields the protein CASSSNAGGSSPLHF.

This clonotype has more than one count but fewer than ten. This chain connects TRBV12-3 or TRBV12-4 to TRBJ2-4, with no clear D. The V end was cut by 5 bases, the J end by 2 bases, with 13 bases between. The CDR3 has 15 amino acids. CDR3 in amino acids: CASSERARTKNIQYF. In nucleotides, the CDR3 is TGTGCCAGCAGTGAAAGAGCTAGAACCAAAAACATTCAGTACTTC.

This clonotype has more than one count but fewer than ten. CDR3 in DNA: TGTGCCAGCAGCCGTCAGGGGGCTCAGTCAAGCTCCTATGGCTACACCTTC. Residues: CASSRQGAQSSSYGYTF. V and J are TRBV3-1 and TRBJ1-2; TRBD1 agrees at 8 bases. Germline V gene sequence: CDR1 LGHDT, CDR2 YNNKEL (reference sequence). V lost 4 bases to trimming and J lost 4 bases; unmatched junction nucleotides: 14. The CDR3 loop spans 17 amino acids.

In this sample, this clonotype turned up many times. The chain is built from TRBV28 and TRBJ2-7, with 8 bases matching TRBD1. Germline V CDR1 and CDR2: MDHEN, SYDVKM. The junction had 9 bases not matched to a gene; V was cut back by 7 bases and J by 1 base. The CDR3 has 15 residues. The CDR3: CASIPATGVSYEQYF. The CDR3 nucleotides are TGTGCCAGCATTCCAGCGACAGGGGTGTCCTACGAGCAGTACTTC.

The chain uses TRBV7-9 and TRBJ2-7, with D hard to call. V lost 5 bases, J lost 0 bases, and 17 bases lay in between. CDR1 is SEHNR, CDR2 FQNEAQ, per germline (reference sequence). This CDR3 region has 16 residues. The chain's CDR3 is CASSLGPAGSSYEQYF. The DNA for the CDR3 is TGTGCCAGCAGCCTAGGCCCGGCAGGTAGCTCCTACGAGCAGTACTTC. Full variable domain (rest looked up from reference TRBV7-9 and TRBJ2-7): DTGVSQNPRHKITKRGQNVTFRCDPISEHNRLYWYRQTLGQGPEFLTYFQNEAQLEKSRLLSDRFSAERPKGSFSTLEIQRTEQGDSAMYLCASSLGPAGSSYEQYFGPGTRLTVT.

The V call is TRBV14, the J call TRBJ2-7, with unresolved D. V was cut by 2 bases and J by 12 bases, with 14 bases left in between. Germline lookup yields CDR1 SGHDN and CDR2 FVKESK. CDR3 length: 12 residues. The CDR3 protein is CASSQHRRSVYF. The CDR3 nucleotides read TGTGCCAGCAGCCAACATCGGAGAAGCGTGTACTTC.

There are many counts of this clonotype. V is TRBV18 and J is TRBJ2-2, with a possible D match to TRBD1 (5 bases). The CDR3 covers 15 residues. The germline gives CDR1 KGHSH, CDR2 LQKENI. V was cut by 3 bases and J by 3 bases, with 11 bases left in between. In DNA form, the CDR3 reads TGTGCCAGCTCACCTAACGACAGAGACACCGGGGAGCTGTTTTTT. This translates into CASSPNDRDTGELFF. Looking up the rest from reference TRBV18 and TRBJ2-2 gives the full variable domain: NAGVMQNPRHLVRRRGQEARLRCSPMKGHSHVYWYRQLPEEGLKFMVYLQKENIIDESGMPKERFSAEFPKEGPSILRIQQVVRGDSAAYFCASSPNDRDTGELFFGEGSRLTVL.

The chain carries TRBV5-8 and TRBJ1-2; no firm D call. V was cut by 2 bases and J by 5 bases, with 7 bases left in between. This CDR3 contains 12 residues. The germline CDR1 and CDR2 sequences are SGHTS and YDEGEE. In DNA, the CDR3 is TGTGCCAGCAGCTTTAACATTTATGGCTACACCTTC. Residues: CASSFNIYGYTF.

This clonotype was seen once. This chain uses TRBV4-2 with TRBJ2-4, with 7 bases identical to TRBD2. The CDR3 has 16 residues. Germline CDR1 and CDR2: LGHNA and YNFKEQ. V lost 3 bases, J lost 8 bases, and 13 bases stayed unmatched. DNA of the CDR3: TGTGCCAGCAGCCACCTCCCAAAGTCGGGGGGACACATTCAGTACTTC. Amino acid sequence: CASSHLPKSGGHIQYF.

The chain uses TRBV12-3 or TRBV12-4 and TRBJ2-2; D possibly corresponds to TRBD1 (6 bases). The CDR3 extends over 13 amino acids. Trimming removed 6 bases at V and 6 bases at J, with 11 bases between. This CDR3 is CASRLDSPGELFF. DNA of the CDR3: TGTGCCAGCAGGTTGGACAGTCCCGGGGAGCTGTTTTTT.

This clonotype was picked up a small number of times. CDR3 sequence (DNA): TGCAGTGCTAGTTTGGGGCGCGAGTGGTCGAGCATTCAGTACTTC. It codes for CSASLGREWSSIQYF. The chain uses TRBV20-1 and TRBJ2-4, with D perhaps TRBD1 (5 bases). V shed 3 bases and J shed 9 bases, with 21 bases lying between them. Germline-derived CDR1 and CDR2 are DFQATT and SNEGSKA (reference sequence). This CDR3 contains 15 residues.

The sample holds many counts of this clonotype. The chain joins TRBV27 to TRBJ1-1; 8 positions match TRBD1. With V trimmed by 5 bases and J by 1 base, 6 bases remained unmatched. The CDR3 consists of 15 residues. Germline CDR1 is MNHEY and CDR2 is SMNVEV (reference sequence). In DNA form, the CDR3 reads TGTGCCAGCAGTCCTCACAGGGGGGGGAACACTGAAGCTTTCTTT. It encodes CASSPHRGGNTEAFF.

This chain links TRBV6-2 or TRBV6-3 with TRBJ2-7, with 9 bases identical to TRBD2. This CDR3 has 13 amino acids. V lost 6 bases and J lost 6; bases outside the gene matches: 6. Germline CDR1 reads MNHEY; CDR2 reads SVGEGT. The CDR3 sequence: CASSPGLALEQYF. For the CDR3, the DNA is TGTGCCAGCAGCCCCGGACTAGCGCTCGAGCAGTACTTC.

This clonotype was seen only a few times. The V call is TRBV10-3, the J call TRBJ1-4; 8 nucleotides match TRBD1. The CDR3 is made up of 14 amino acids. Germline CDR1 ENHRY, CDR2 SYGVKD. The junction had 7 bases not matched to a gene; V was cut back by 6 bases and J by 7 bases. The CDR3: CAISPGTGAEKLFF. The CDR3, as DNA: TGTGCCATCAGCCCCGGGACAGGCGCTGAAAAACTGTTTTTT.